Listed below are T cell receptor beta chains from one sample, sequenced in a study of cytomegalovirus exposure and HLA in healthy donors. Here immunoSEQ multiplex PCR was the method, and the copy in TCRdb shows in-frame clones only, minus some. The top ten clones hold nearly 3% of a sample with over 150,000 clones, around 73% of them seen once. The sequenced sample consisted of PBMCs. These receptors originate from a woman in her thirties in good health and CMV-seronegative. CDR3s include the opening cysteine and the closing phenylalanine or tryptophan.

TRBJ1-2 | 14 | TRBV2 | CATEKDRGDYGYTF
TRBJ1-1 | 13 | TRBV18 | CASSSGVDTEAFF
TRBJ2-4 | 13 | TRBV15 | CATLAGGTNIQYF
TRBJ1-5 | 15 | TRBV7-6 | CASSKGQVGNQPQHF
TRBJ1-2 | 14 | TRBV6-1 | CASSVAGQGDGYTF
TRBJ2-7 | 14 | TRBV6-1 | CASSDGQFVYEQYF
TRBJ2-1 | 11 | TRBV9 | CASSANNEQFF
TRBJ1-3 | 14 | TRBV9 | CASSPLSSGNTIYF
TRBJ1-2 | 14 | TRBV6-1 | CASSDGPGMNGYTF
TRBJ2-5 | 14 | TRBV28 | CASSPPSDRETQYF
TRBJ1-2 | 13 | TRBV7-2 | CASSFSYSNGYTF
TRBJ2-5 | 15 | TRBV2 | CASSEGNRILETQYF
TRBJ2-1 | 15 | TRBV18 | CASSPTLAGGNEQFF
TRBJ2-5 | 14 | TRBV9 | CASSVGGSQETQYF
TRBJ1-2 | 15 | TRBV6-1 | CASKAADTINYGYTF
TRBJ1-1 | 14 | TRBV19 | CASSITTESTEAFF
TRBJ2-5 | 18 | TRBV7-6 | CASSLPGTSGGYQETQYF
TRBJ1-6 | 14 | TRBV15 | CATSTGGGRSPLHF
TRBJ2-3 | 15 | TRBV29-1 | CSVETFTASTDTQYF
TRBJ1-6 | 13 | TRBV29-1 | CSVRQGPNSPLHF
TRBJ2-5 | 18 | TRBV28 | CASSLKWVGTGEKETQYF
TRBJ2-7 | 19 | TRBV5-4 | CASSRDGGLSGIRSYEQYF
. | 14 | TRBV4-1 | CASSQEYREYEQYF
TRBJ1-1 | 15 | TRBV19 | CASKGRPTVDTEAFF
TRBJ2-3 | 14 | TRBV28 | CASSLHQGADTQYF
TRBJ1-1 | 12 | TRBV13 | CASSSRSPMAFF
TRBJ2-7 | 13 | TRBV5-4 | CASSSGGRLEQYF
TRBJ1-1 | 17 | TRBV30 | CAWRQKQGAEVNTEAFF
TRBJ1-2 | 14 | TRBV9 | CASSGQGYHYGYTF
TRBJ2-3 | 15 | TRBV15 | CATSRATGHTDTQYF
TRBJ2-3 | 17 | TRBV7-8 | CASRSLSGGAGTDTQYF
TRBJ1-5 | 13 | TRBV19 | CASSNRGNQPQHF
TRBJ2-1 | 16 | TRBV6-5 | CASSYSVAGARNEQFF
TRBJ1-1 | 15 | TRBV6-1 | CASSLRGLTSTEAFF
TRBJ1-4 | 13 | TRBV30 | CAWAGTGEGKLFF
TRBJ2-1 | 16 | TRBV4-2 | CASSQDYTGVYNEQFF
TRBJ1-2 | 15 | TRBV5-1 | CASSLRGDSVHGYTF
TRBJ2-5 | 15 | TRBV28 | CASTISGRAVETQYF
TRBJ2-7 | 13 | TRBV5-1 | CASSWGQDYEQYF
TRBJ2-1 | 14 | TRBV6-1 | CASKRDLVGNEQFF
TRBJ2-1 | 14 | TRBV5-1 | CASSSDREVGEQFF
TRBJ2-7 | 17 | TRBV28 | CASSLGGAGRALREQYF
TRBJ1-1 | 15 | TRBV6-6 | CASSYSGQGNTEAFF
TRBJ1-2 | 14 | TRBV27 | CASSFGQGAYGYTF